This T cell receptor beta chain appears in the sequencing data of a study of T cell responses to AZD1222 COVID-19 vaccine. Generated by immunoSEQ multiplex PCR, the TCRdb table keeps only in-frame clones and is missing some. The sample carries 160,000 or so clones, 80% to 90% recorded once. Remarks on this clone: Its antigen is not identified.

The CDR3 runs to 15 residues. V gave up 0 bases and J gave up 3 bases, with 7 bases separating them. The germline CDR1 and CDR2 sequences are SGHRS and YFSETQ. Study findings and constraints: Only after the peak T cell response were repertoires sampled. Per reports, nearly half of all spike-specific TCRs target regions that are unmutated in variants. White British people made up most donors, females outnumbered males, and clonal diversity was possibly underestimated.

J is TRBJ2-6 and V is TRBV5-1; D remains unclear. Sequenced here: peripheral blood, sampled after recovery from COVID-19. This sequence was found in an adult who had recovered from COVID-19. CDR3 coding DNA: TGCGCCAGCAGCTTGGGACGTTTTGGGGCCAACGTCCTGACTTTC. This gives the protein CASSLGRFGANVLTF.